The 28 T cell receptor beta chains below all came from one sample that was sequenced in a study of blood T cells in healthy people across ages. Using a J-beta primer mix together with a sample-barcoded 5' primer, a second PCR was run for roughly 6 to 11 cycles. TCRdb analysed the 5' RACE reads with MiXCR anew, one entry per CDR3 protein. Of over a million distinct CDR3 sequences in the sample, 35% to 45% were seen once. The sequenced sample was blood. Source of these receptors: a woman between 18 and 29 years old in good health.

This clonotype was seen a few times. The J gene is TRBJ2-1, the V gene TRBV27; 14 bases align to TRBD2. CDR1 and CDR2 (germline): MNHEY, SMNVEV (reference sequence). The CDR3 extends over 16 amino acids. Unmatched junction bases numbered 5, after V lost 3 bases and J lost 7 bases. CDR3 sequence (DNA): TGTGCCAGCAGTTTGGGGACTAGCGGGAGAACGAATGAGCAGTTCTTC. Its translation is CASSLGTSGRTNEQFF.

This clonotype was seen once. This may arise from a read error, as a much more abundant clone is one base away. The chain links TRBV11-1 to TRBJ2-5; D is unclear. CDR1 and CDR2 from the germline V gene are SGHAT and FQDESV (reference sequence). The ends were cut back, 6 bases at V and 11 bases at J, with 25 bases in the middle. The CDR3 has 15 amino acids. CDR3 DNA: TGTGCCAGCAGATCCCACTTTGCAGGCCTAAATGAGCAGTACTTC. Encoded protein: CASRSHFAGLNEQYF.

The rearrangement joins TRBV12-3 or TRBV12-4 to TRBJ1-3; D gene ambiguous. The CDR3 runs 14 residues. Between the trimmed V and J ends, which lost 5 bases and 0 bases, there was a span of 8 bases. CDR3 sequence (DNA): TGTGCCAGCAGTGTCGCGTCCTCTGGAAACACCATATATTTT. Translating it yields CASSVASSGNTIYF.

This clonotype was seen repeatedly, ten times or more. The chain employs TRBV12-3 or TRBV12-4 and TRBJ1-5; D remains ambiguous. The length of the CDR3 is 14 residues. Trimming stripped 3 bases from V and 3 bases from J, with 9 bases between. The CDR3 here is CASSLDRLNQPQHF. DNA of the CDR3: TGTGCCAGCAGTTTGGATAGGCTCAATCAGCCCCAGCATTTT.

In its sample, this clonotype was seen a few times. CDR3 sequence reads: CASSLLLGAVYGYTF. The CDR3 DNA reads as TGTGCCAGCAGTTTATTACTTGGGGCGGTATATGGCTACACCTTC. The V and J genes are TRBV27 and TRBJ1-2; possibly TRBD1 for D (5 bases). Germline-derived CDR1 and CDR2 are MNHEY and SMNVEV (reference sequence). With 1 base removed from V and 5 bases from J, the gap between germline ends came to 14 bases. This CDR3 is built from 15 residues.

CDR3 region: CASSLGAGGRSYNEQYF. CDR3 coding DNA: TGTGCCAGCAGCTTGGGAGCGGGAGGGCGCTCCTACAATGAGCAGTACTTC. The chain combines TRBV5-5 with TRBJ2-1; TRBD2 matches 10 bases. TRBJ2-7 matches the DNA end more closely, so the J call is doubtful. The CDR3 runs to 17 residues. From germline, CDR1 is SGHKS and CDR2 YYEKEE (reference sequence).

In its sample, this clonotype was seen a few times. The chain combines TRBV20-1 with TRBJ1-6, with D possibly matching TRBD1 (5 bases). The length of the CDR3 is 13 residues. Trimming removed 6 bases at V and 7 bases at J, with 13 bases between. The germline gives CDR1 DFQATT, CDR2 SNEGSKA (reference sequence). CDR3: CSATGTVNSPLHF. CDR3 nucleotides: TGCAGTGCAACCGGGACGGTGAATTCACCCCTCCACTTT.

This clonotype was found a few times. The chain has TRBV30 and TRBJ2-2; D uncertain. Germline V gene data show CDR1 as GTSNPN and CDR2 as SVGIG (reference sequence). CDR3 length equals 13 residues. V lost 2 bases and J lost 6, with 10 bases in between. In DNA form, the CDR3 reads TGTGCCTGGAGTTTAGGAGTGGCCGGGGAGCTGTTTTTT. It yields the protein CAWSLGVAGELFF. Based on the CDR3 plus reference TRBV30 and TRBJ2-2, the full variable domain is SQTIHQWPATLVQPVGSPLSLECTVEGTSNPNLYWYRQAAGRGLQLLFYSVGIGQISSEVPQNLSASRPQDRQFILSSKKLLLSDSGFYLCAWSLGVAGELFFGEGSRLTVL.

J is TRBJ1-2 and V is TRBV4-3; 8 positions match TRBD1. This CDR3 region has 16 residues. Germline CDR1 reads LGHNA; CDR2 reads YSLEER. The trim removed 5 bases at V and 3 bases at J, leaving 11 bases unmatched. CDR3 nucleotides: TGCGCCAGCAGCGCTGGGCCACAGGGGGTGTACTATGGCTACACCTTC. As protein: CASSAGPQGVYYGYTF.

This clonotype came up a few times. The chain uses TRBV20-1 and TRBJ2-7, with TRBD2 matching over 8 bases. The length of the CDR3 is 14 residues. Germline V CDR1 and CDR2: DFQATT, SNEGSKA (reference sequence). V was pared by 6 bases and J by 4 bases, with 11 bases of the junction left unmatched. The CDR3 nucleotides read TGCAGTGCCCAAGAACGAGCGGGAGTGTACGAGCAGTACTTC. Translated: CSAQERAGVYEQYF.

In its sample, this clonotype was seen a few times. The chain has TRBV6-2 or TRBV6-3 and TRBJ2-4; TRBD2 matches 7 bases. J gave up 15 bases and V 5 bases, and 13 bases lay outside the gene matches. The germline CDR1 and CDR2 sequences are MNHEY and SVGEGT. This CDR3 region has 13 residues. The CDR3 coding sequence is TGTGCCAGCAGTGACTACGAGCGGGGATCCCGGTACTTC. Protein sequence: CASSDYERGSRYF.

The chain has TRBV7-2 and TRBJ2-1; D possibly corresponds to TRBD1 (6 bases). This CDR3 has 16 residues. The germline V gene has CDR1 SGHTA and CDR2 FQGNSA. Trimming took 5 bases from V and 3 from J, leaving 17 bases between them. In DNA form, the CDR3 reads TGTGCCAGCAGCGCCTCCCGGGACATAAGCTACAATGAGCAGTTCTTC. Residues: CASSASRDISYNEQFF.

The J gene is TRBJ2-7, the V gene TRBV13; 10 nucleotides align to TRBD1. CDR1 is PRHDT and CDR2 is FYEKMQ in the germline V gene (reference sequence). J lost 4 bases, V lost 5 bases, and 8 bases had no gene match. CDR3 length: 15 amino acids. Here the CDR3 reads CASSAAGTGEYEQYF. The CDR3, as DNA: TGTGCCAGCAGCGCCGCCGGGACAGGGGAGTACGAGCAGTACTTC.

The chain carries TRBV7-8 and TRBJ2-5; TRBD2 matches 10 bases. The DNA end is a closer match to TRBJ2-1, so the J assignment may be wrong. This CDR3 is 16 amino acids long. Germline assignment: CDR1 SGHVS and CDR2 FQNEAQ. CDR3 in amino acids: CASSLGTSGYQETQFF. In nucleotides, the CDR3 is TGTGCCAGCAGCTTAGGGACTAGCGGTTACCAAGAGACCCAGTTCTTC.

J is TRBJ2-7 and V is TRBV29-1, with TRBD1 matching 8 bases. CDR3 length: 16 residues. The germline gives CDR1 SQVTM, CDR2 ANQGSEA. The junction had 7 bases not matched to a gene; V was cut back by 0 bases and J by 0 bases. The CDR3 DNA sequence: TGCAGCGTTGAAGATTTAGGACAGGGAAGCTCCTACGAGCAGTACTTC. Residues: CSVEDLGQGSSYEQYF.

A few counts support this clonotype. This chain links TRBV25-1 with TRBJ1-2, with D maybe TRBD1 (5 bases). The CDR3 sequence is 14 residues long. CDR1 and CDR2 (germline): MGHDK, SYGVNS. V was pared by 2 bases and J by 7 bases, with 14 bases between. CDR3 region: CASSEGQGIGGYTF. The CDR3 nucleotides read TGTGCCAGCAGTGAAGGGCAGGGTATCGGTGGCTACACCTTC.

This chain uses TRBV5-1 with TRBJ1-1; 11 bases fit TRBD1. Germline loops: CDR1 SGHRS, CDR2 YFSETQ. V shed 4 bases, J shed 3 bases, and the junction held 5 bases outside the gene matches. The CDR3 is 15 amino acids. The CDR3 sequence is CASSKGQGDDTEAFF. CDR3 bases: TGCGCCAGCAGCAAGGGACAGGGGGACGACACTGAAGCTTTCTTT. Full variable domain (missing parts from reference TRBV5-1 and TRBJ1-1): KAGVTQTPRYLIKTRGQQVTLSCSPISGHRSVSWYQQTPGQGLQFLFEYFSETQRNKGNFPGRFSGRQFSNSRSEMNVSTLELGDSALYLCASSKGQGDDTEAFFGQGTRLTVV.

In this sample, this clonotype turned up many times. CDR3 nucleotide sequence: TGCAGCGTTGCCACTGAGGACTATGGCTACACCTTC. The encoded protein is CSVATEDYGYTF. The rearrangement uses TRBV29-1 and TRBJ1-2, with D hard to call. Per the germline V gene, CDR1 is SQVTM and CDR2 is ANQGSEA. Trimming removed 4 bases from V and 3 bases from J, with 9 bases in between. The CDR3 contains 12 residues.

This chain uses TRBV2 with TRBJ2-2, with 11 bases fitting TRBD2. J lost 7 bases, V lost 5 bases, and 6 bases had no gene match. The CDR3 is 15 amino acids. Germline V gene data show CDR1 as SNHLY and CDR2 as FYNNEI. The CDR3 DNA reads TGTGCCAGCAGTAAACTAGCGGGGGAGGTCGGGGAGCTGTTTTTT. It yields the protein CASSKLAGEVGELFF. Combining the CDR3 with reference TRBV2 and TRBJ2-2 gives the whole variable domain EPEVTQTPSHQVTQMGQEVILRCVPISNHLYFYWYRQILGQKVEFLVSFYNNEISEKSEIFDDQFSVERPDGSNFTLKIRSTKLEDSAMYFCASSKLAGEVGELFFGEGSRLTVL.

This clonotype was detected a few times. J is TRBJ2-3 and V is TRBV3-1, with 7 bases lining up with TRBD2. J gave up 4 bases and V 3 bases, and 4 bases lay outside the gene matches. The CDR3 is made up of 14 amino acids. From germline, CDR1 is LGHDT and CDR2 YNNKEL (reference sequence). This CDR3 reads CASSHAAGADTQYF. CDR3 nucleotides: TGTGCCAGCAGCCACGCTGCGGGGGCAGATACGCAGTATTTT.

This chain joins TRBV28 and TRBJ1-1, with a tentative D call TRBD1 (6 bases). The V and J ends lost 11 bases and 3 bases respectively, with 19 bases between them. CDR3 length equals 14 residues. Germline values: CDR1 MDHEN, CDR2 SYDVKM. This chain's CDR3 is CAGKGGGRHTEAFF. Written as DNA, the CDR3 is TGTGCCGGAAAGGGGGGAGGACGGCACACTGAAGCTTTCTTT.

The table lists this clonotype with a few counts. The V and J genes are TRBV10-3 and TRBJ1-1; no clear D. The CDR3 spans 12 residues. Looked up from germline, CDR1 is ENHRY and CDR2 is SYGVKD. V gave up 8 bases and J gave up 1 base, with 8 bases separating them. CDR3 sequence: CAIGTGNTEAFF. The CDR3 DNA is TGTGCCATCGGCACGGGGAACACTGAAGCTTTCTTT.

The chain has TRBV6-6 and TRBJ1-4; D is possibly TRBD1 (5 bases). The V and J ends lost 2 bases and 5 bases respectively, with 9 bases between them. The CDR3 consists of 14 residues. Per the germline V gene, CDR1 is MNHNY and CDR2 is SVGAGI (reference sequence). DNA of the CDR3: TGTGCCAGCAGTTACGGGGCAGGGAATGAAAAACTGTTTTTT. Its protein is CASSYGAGNEKLFF.

This clonotype was seen a handful of times. This chain uses TRBV6-2 or TRBV6-3 with TRBJ2-6, with D tentatively TRBD1 or TRBD2 (7 bases each). V was trimmed by 0 bases and J by 0 bases, leaving 15 bases between them. The CDR3 totals 19 residues. Germline V gene sequence: CDR1 MNHEY, CDR2 SVGEGT. The CDR3 region has the DNA TGTGCCAGCAGTTACTCGAGCAGGGGGGGCTACTCTGGGGCCAACGTCCTGACTTTC. Protein: CASSYSSRGGYSGANVLTF.

This clonotype was observed a single time. The chain recombines TRBV21-1 with TRBJ2-4; the DNA was not used to check the table's D call, TRBD2. The closer fit of TRBJ2-7 to the DNA end suggests the J call may be wrong. TRBV21-1 is shown as a pseudogene. This CDR3 region has 19 residues. The chain's CDR3 is CASSKGASETSGESYEQYF. For the CDR3, the DNA is TGTGCCAGCAGCAAAGGGGCTTCCGAGACTAGCGGGGAGAGCTACGAGCAGTACTTC.

The chain links TRBV7-2 to TRBJ2-2, with D maybe TRBD1 (6 bases). The CDR3 has 14 amino acids. V shed 5 bases and J shed 3 bases, with 10 bases lying between them. Germline V gives CDR1 SGHTA, CDR2 FQGNSA. CDR3 region: CASSPGTYTGELFF. In DNA form, the CDR3 reads TGTGCCAGCAGCCCGGGGACATACACCGGGGAGCTGTTTTTT.

This clonotype has only a few counts. The J gene is TRBJ1-2, the V gene TRBV7-2, with a possible D match to TRBD1 (6 bases). CDR1 and CDR2 (germline): SGHTA, FQGNSA. The CDR3 is 15 amino acids. Trimming stripped 5 bases from V and 8 bases from J, with 21 bases between. The CDR3 bases are TGTGCCAGCAGCCCGTCACGTCAGGGGACCGGAGGCTACACCTTC. Translating gives CASSPSRQGTGGYTF.

The rearrangement links TRBV30 to TRBJ2-7; 8 positions match TRBD2. This CDR3 has 14 residues. The V segment lost 0 bases and the J segment 2 bases; nucleotides outside the gene matches: 3. CDR1 and CDR2 (germline): GTSNPN, SVGIG (reference sequence). The CDR3 loop is CAWSVSGGPYEQYF. The DNA for the CDR3 is TGTGCCTGGAGTGTATCGGGGGGGCCCTACGAGCAGTACTTC.